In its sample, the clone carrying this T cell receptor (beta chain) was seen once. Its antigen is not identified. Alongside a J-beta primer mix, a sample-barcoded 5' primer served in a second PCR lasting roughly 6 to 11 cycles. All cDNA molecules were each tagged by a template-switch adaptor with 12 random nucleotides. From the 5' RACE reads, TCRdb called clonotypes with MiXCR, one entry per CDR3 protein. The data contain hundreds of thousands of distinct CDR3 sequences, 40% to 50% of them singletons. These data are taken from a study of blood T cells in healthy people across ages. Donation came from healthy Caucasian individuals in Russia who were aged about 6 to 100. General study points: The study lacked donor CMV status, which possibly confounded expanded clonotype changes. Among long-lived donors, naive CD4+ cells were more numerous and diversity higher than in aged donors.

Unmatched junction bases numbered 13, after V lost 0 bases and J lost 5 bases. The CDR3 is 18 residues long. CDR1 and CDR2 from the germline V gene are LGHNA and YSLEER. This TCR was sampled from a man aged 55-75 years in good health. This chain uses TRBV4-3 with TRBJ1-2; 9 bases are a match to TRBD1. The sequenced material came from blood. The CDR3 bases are TGCGCCAGCAGCCAAGATCTCGGTTCAGGGACAGGGCCTTATGGCTACACCTTC. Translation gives CASSQDLGSGTGPYGYTF.